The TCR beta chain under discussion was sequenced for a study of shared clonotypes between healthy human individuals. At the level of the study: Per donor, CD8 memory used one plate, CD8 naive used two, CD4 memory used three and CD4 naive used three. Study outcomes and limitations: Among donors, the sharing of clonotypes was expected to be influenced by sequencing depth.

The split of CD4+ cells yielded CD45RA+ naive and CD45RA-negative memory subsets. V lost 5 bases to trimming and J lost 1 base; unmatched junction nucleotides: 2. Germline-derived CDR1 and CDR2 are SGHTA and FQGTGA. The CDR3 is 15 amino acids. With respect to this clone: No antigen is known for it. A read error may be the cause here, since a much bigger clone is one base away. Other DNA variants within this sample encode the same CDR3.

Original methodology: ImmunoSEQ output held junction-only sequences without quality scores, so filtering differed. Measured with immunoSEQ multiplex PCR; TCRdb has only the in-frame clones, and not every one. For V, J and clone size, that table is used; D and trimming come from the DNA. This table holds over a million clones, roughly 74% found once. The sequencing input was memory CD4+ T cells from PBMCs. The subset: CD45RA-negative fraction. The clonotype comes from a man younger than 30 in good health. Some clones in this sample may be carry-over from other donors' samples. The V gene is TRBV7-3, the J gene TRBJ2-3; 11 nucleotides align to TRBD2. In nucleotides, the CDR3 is TGTGCCAGCAGCCTACTAGCGGGAGGCACAGATACGCAGTATTTT. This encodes CASSLLAGGTDTQYF. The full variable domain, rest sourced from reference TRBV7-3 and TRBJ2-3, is GAGVSQTPSNKVTEKGKYVELRCDPISGHTALYWYRQSLGQGPEFLIYFQGTGAADDSGLPNDRFFAVRPEGSVSTLKIQRTERGDSAVYLCASSLLAGGTDTQYFGPGTRLTVL.